The 15 T cell receptor beta chains given below trace back to one sample, sequenced in a study of T cell repertoires in cytomegalovirus infection. These receptors' targets are unknown. One entry per CDR3 protein, called by TCRdb with MiXCR from the reads. The sample has 700,000 to 950,000 distinct CDR3 sequences, about 33% seen once; the top ten hold 9.5% to 15%. Sequencing was performed on cultured CD8+ T cells from PBMCs, taken from culture after CMV antigen stimulation. The receptors shown here come from a human donor in good health (CMV status not recorded). Some clones in this sample may be carry-over from other donors' samples.

This clonotype was observed a single time. This chain links TRBV20-1 with TRBJ2-1, with TRBD2 matching 9 bases. The V and J ends lost 0 bases and 7 bases, in that order; junction bases with no gene match: 13. This CDR3 is built from 17 residues. Germline-derived CDR1 and CDR2 are DFQATT and SNEGSKA (reference sequence). The CDR3 sequence: CSARDRRGGGVGNEQFF. Here the CDR3 DNA reads TGCAGTGCTAGAGATCGGCGAGGCGGGGGGGTAGGAAATGAGCAGTTCTTC.

V is TRBV7-7 and J is TRBJ2-7; D is perhaps TRBD2 (5 bases). This CDR3 spans 13 amino acids. From germline, CDR1 is SSHAT and CDR2 FNYEAQ (reference sequence). DNA for the CDR3: TGTGCTAGCAGCTTACAACCCGGGGACGAGCAGTACGTC. This gives the protein CASSLQPGDEQYV.

This chain links TRBV27 with TRBJ2-1, with 7 positions matching TRBD1. V shed 2 bases, J shed 5 bases, and the junction held 3 bases outside the gene matches. The CDR3 is 14 residues long. Germline CDR1 MNHEY, CDR2 SMNVEV (reference sequence). The CDR3 is CASSLRGRNNEQFF. In DNA, the CDR3 is TGTGCCAGCAGTTTAAGGGGGCGCAACAATGAGCAGTTCTTC.

The chain has TRBV13 and TRBJ2-7; 7 bases match TRBD1. V shed 2 bases and J 4 bases; nucleotides not matched to a gene: 5. The germline CDR1 and CDR2 sequences are PRHDT and FYEKMQ (reference sequence). This CDR3 region has 14 residues. The CDR3 DNA sequence: TGTGCCAGCAGCTTAAGGGGACAGAGGTACGAGCAGTACTTC. Its protein product is CASSLRGQRYEQYF.

This clonotype was counted ten times or more. The chain carries TRBV7-2 and TRBJ1-2; D ambiguous. This CDR3 region has 12 residues. V was trimmed by 5 bases and J by 4 bases, leaving 8 bases between them. Germline V lookup: CDR1 SGHTA, CDR2 FQGNSA. The CDR3 bases are TGTGCCAGCAGCGCCTCCGGCTATGGCTACACCTTC. Encoded protein: CASSASGYGYTF.

The chain combines TRBV7-6 with TRBJ1-1; maybe TRBD1 (6 bases). V lost 3 bases and J 7 bases, leaving 15 bases between the germline ends. Germline loops: CDR1 SGHVS, CDR2 FNYEAQ. This CDR3 has 14 amino acids. The CDR3 sequence: CASSLGGGAGEAFF. The DNA for the CDR3 is TGTGCCAGCAGCTTGGGAGGGGGGGCTGGTGAAGCTTTCTTT.

The sample holds many counts of this clonotype. The chain combines TRBV5-8 with TRBJ1-4, with unresolved D. The CDR3 runs 14 residues. Trimming left V 4 bases short and J 1 base short, with 8 bases between. Germline CDR1 and CDR2: SGHTS and YDEGEE. The CDR3 DNA is TGTGCCAGCAGCCCTGGTGGAACTAATGAAAAACTGTTTTTT. Its protein is CASSPGGTNEKLFF.

This clonotype was found a few times. The chain is built from TRBV10-2 and TRBJ1-1; D ambiguous. Germline CDR1 is WSHSY and CDR2 is SAAADI. V lost 5 bases to trimming and J lost 0 bases, with 19 bases between them. CDR3 length equals 17 residues. This chain's CDR3 is CASSRRPSQRVNTEAFF. For the CDR3, the DNA is TGCGCCAGCAGTAGGAGGCCATCACAGAGGGTGAACACTGAAGCTTTCTTT.

The chain has TRBV4-1 and TRBJ2-1; a weak D match, TRBD2 (5 bases). Trimming removed 1 base at V and 8 bases at J, with 15 bases between. The CDR3 totals 15 residues. Germline V gene sequence: CDR1 MGHRA, CDR2 YSYEKL. The CDR3 loop is CASSQAVSLADEQFF. CDR3 in DNA: TGCGCCAGCAGCCAAGCCGTCTCCCTAGCAGATGAGCAGTTCTTC.

The chain couples TRBV6-2 or TRBV6-3 to TRBJ2-5, with 7 bases aligning to TRBD1. CDR3 length: 17 amino acids. With V trimmed by 0 bases and J by 0 bases, 7 bases remained unmatched. Germline V gives CDR1 MNHEY, CDR2 SVGEGT. CDR3 in DNA: TGTGCCAGCAGTTACTCGATCGAAACAGGGGACCAAGAGACCCAGTACTTC. This gives the protein CASSYSIETGDQETQYF.

The chain couples TRBV19 to TRBJ2-1, with D possibly TRBD2 on 6 matching bases. The CDR3 sequence is 13 residues long. Germline CDR1 and CDR2: LNHDA and SQIVND (reference sequence). V lost 8 bases, J lost 6 bases, and 14 bases lay in between. CDR3 residues: CASVGGMGNEQFF. CDR3 bases: TGTGCCAGTGTTGGGGGGATGGGCAATGAGCAGTTCTTC. The whole variable domain, remainder taken from reference TRBV19 and TRBJ2-1, is DGGITQSPKYLFRKEGQNVTLSCEQNLNHDAMYWYRQDPGQGLRLIYYSQIVNDFQKGDIAEGYSVSREKKESFPLTVTSAQKNPTAFYLCASVGGMGNEQFFGPGTRLTVL.

The genes are TRBV28 and TRBJ1-5, with D perhaps matching TRBD1 (6 bases). The germline V gene has CDR1 MDHEN and CDR2 SYDVKM. The V end lost 3 bases, the J end lost 0 bases, and 21 bases lay between the germline ends. The CDR3 spans 19 residues. The DNA for the CDR3 is TGTGCCAGCAGTTTGGGGGGCAGGGCCGGGGCTTATAGCAATCAGCCCCAGCATTTT. Its translation is CASSLGGRAGAYSNQPQHF.

This clonotype was seen only a few times. This chain uses TRBV7-9 with TRBJ2-1; no clear D gene. CDR1 is SEHNR and CDR2 is FQNEAQ in the germline V gene (reference sequence). Trimming left V 6 bases short and J 7 bases short, with 10 bases between. CDR3 size: 12 residues. As DNA, the CDR3 is TGTGCCAGCAGTTTCCTAGAGAATGAGCAGTTCTTC. Protein product: CASSFLENEQFF.

This rearrangement joins TRBV7-2 to TRBJ2-1, with 11 bases identical to TRBD2. CDR3 size: 20 residues. Looked up from germline, CDR1 is SGHTA and CDR2 is FQGNSA. J lost 2 bases, V lost 5 bases, and 17 bases had no gene match. CDR3 amino acids: CASSGGGGGLAGGPYNEQFF. DNA of the CDR3: TGTGCCAGCAGCGGGGGGGGGGGGGGGCTAGCGGGGGGTCCCTACAATGAGCAGTTCTTC.

This clonotype has just a few counts. This chain connects TRBV29-1 to TRBJ2-2; D tentatively fits TRBD1 or TRBD2 (6 bases each). V dropped 7 bases and J dropped 7 bases, with 25 bases sitting between them. This CDR3 spans 16 amino acids. Germline V gives CDR1 SQVTM, CDR2 ANQGSEA. The CDR3 sequence: CSALISGARLIGELFF. Written as DNA, the CDR3 is TGCAGCGCCCTTATCTCGGGGGCTAGATTAATCGGGGAGCTGTTTTTT.